A single sample gave rise to the 31 T cell receptor beta chains below, sequenced in a study of blood T cell repertoires in COVID-19. Sequencing used immunoSEQ multiplex PCR; TCRdb keeps in-frame clones, though not all of them. The sample consists of 150,000 to 200,000 clones, almost 90% of them appearing once. The material sequenced was peripheral blood. Receptors were obtained from a man aged 45 to 65 with acute or convalescent COVID-19.

The rearrangement joins TRBV2 to TRBJ2-3, with a possible D match to TRBD1 (5 bases). Germline V lookup: CDR1 SNHLY, CDR2 FYNNEI. This CDR3 is 16 amino acids long. V lost 2 bases, J lost 0 bases, and 12 bases lay in between. In DNA form, the CDR3 reads TGTGCCAGCAGTGAACAGGGTTTGATTAGCACAGATACGCAGTATTTT. Translation: CASSEQGLISTDTQYF.

In its sample, this clone was seen a few times. The genes are TRBV27 and TRBJ2-7, with 8 positions matching TRBD1. The trim removed 5 bases at V and 3 bases at J, leaving 15 bases unmatched. The germline V gene has CDR1 MNHEY and CDR2 SMNVEV (reference sequence). The CDR3 loop spans 17 amino acids. This CDR3 is CASSPQGALGGRYEQYV. In DNA, the CDR3 is TGTGCCAGCAGTCCCCAGGGGGCGCTGGGCGGGCGCTACGAGCAGTACGTC.

The chain is built from TRBV4-2 and TRBJ2-7, with TRBD2 identical over 13 bases. This CDR3 is built from 15 residues. Germline CDR1 reads LGHNA; CDR2 reads YNFKEQ. V gave up 3 bases and J gave up 3 bases; unmatched junction bases: 2. This CDR3 is CASSQGLAGYYEQYF. CDR3 in DNA: TGTGCCAGCAGCCAGGGACTAGCGGGATACTACGAGCAGTACTTC.

V and J are TRBV6-2 or TRBV6-3 and TRBJ1-1, with a tentative D call TRBD1 (6 bases). V shed 4 bases and J shed 11 bases, with 14 bases lying between them. CDR3 size: 12 residues. CDR1 is MNHEY, CDR2 SVGEGT, per germline. The CDR3 here is CASSFWTEGAFF. In nucleotides, the CDR3 is TGTGCCAGCAGTTTCTGGACAGAAGGGGCTTTCTTT.

The chain combines TRBV28 with TRBJ1-5, with D hard to call. Germline assignment: CDR1 MDHEN and CDR2 SYDVKM. V was pared by 2 bases and J by 6 bases, with 14 bases between. The CDR3 loop spans 15 amino acids. CDR3 amino acids: CASSLGPWSGQPQHF. In DNA form, the CDR3 reads TGTGCCAGCAGTTTAGGTCCGTGGTCGGGTCAGCCCCAGCATTTT.

The chain has TRBV18 and TRBJ1-6; 12 positions agree with TRBD1. In germline, CDR1 is KGHSH, CDR2 LQKENI. Unmatched junction bases numbered 3, after V lost 3 bases and J lost 9 bases. This CDR3 region has 15 residues. The chain's CDR3 is CASSPGQGAISPLHF. The CDR3 region has the DNA TGTGCCAGCTCACCGGGACAGGGGGCGATTTCACCCCTCCACTTT.

The chain recombines TRBV6-2 or TRBV6-3 with TRBJ2-1, with TRBD1 as a possible D gene (6 bases). V lost 6 bases, J lost 6 bases, and 12 bases lay in between. The CDR3 contains 13 residues. Looked up from germline, CDR1 is MNHEY and CDR2 is SVGEGT. This chain's CDR3 is CASSFGQSNEQFF. CDR3 coding DNA: TGTGCCAGCAGCTTCGGACAGAGCAATGAGCAGTTCTTC.

This chain uses TRBV7-8 with TRBJ1-4; no definite D call. Germline CDR1 is SGHVS and CDR2 is FQNEAQ. The CDR3 totals 14 residues. The V end was cut by 3 bases, the J end by 6 bases, with 11 bases between. The CDR3 region has the DNA TGTGCCAGCAGCTTTCGTCTAGTAGATGAAAAACTGTTTTTT. This translates into CASSFRLVDEKLFF. Full variable domain (outside the CDR3, taken from reference TRBV7-8 and TRBJ1-4): GAGVSQSPRYKVAKRGQDVALRCDPISGHVSLFWYQQALGQGPEFLTYFQNEAQLDKSGLPSDRFFAERPEGSVSTLKIQRTQQEDSAVYLCASSFRLVDEKLFFGSGTQLSVL.

The chain uses TRBV6-6 and TRBJ2-2, with TRBD1 matching over 7 bases. This CDR3 has 16 residues. Per germline, CDR1 MNHNY and CDR2 SVGAGI (reference sequence). V lost 5 bases to trimming and J lost 1 base; unmatched junction nucleotides: 7. For the CDR3, the DNA is TGTGCCAGCAGTAGGGGGCAAACAGGGAACACCGGGGAGCTGTTTTTT. It encodes CASSRGQTGNTGELFF.

The chain has TRBV24-1 and TRBJ2-1, with 12 bases that match TRBD2. The germline V gene has CDR1 KGHDR and CDR2 SFDVKD. CDR3 length: 19 residues. V was clipped by 10 bases and J by 5 bases; unmatched bases: 20. The CDR3 region is CATRGTSGRRDYYNNEQFF. The CDR3 DNA reads TGTGCCACTAGAGGGACTAGCGGGCGGAGGGACTACTACAACAATGAGCAGTTCTTC.

The rearrangement links TRBV9 to TRBJ1-4; no firm D call. The CDR3 contains 15 residues. Between the trimmed V and J ends, which lost 2 bases and 5 bases, there was a span of 13 bases. CDR1 is SGDLS, CDR2 YYNGEE, per germline. Written as DNA, the CDR3 is TGTGCCAGCAGCGTGAGGCGAGAACCGAATGAAAAACTGTTTTTT. This gives the protein CASSVRREPNEKLFF.

The chain joins TRBV19 to TRBJ2-7, with 8 bases fitting TRBD2. This CDR3 region has 16 residues. Germline V lookup: CDR1 LNHDA, CDR2 SQIVND (reference sequence). The J segment lost 1 base and the V segment lost 1 base, leaving 6 bases of the junction unmatched. The CDR3 loop is CASSIGVLAESYEQYF. CDR3 sequence (DNA): TGTGCCAGTAGTATAGGGGTACTAGCGGAATCCTACGAGCAGTACTTC.

This clone was recorded only once. The chain joins TRBV7-2 to TRBJ1-1, with D possibly TRBD1 on 5 matching bases. Per the germline V gene, CDR1 is SGHTA and CDR2 is FQGNSA. Trimming took 1 base from V and 1 from J, leaving 10 bases between them. CDR3 length equals 15 residues. The CDR3 loop reads CASSLEGRANTEAFF. The CDR3, as DNA: TGTGCCAGCAGCTTAGAAGGCAGGGCGAACACTGAAGCTTTCTTT.

J is TRBJ2-1 and V is TRBV30; 15 bases match TRBD2. CDR1 and CDR2 (germline): GTSNPN, SVGIG (reference sequence). V shed 4 bases and J 7 bases; nucleotides not matched to a gene: 11. The CDR3 spans 17 residues. The CDR3 here is CAWTGLAGGLNLNEQFF. CDR3 coding DNA: TGTGCCTGGACTGGACTAGCGGGAGGGCTGAATTTGAATGAGCAGTTCTTC.

The chain joins TRBV18 to TRBJ2-3, with unresolved D. The V gene's germline CDR1 is KGHSH and CDR2 LQKENI. The CDR3 length is 13 residues. Trimming cost V 1 base and J 2 bases, with 4 bases left between them. The CDR3 region has the DNA TGTGCCAGCTCACCACTTATCACAGATACGCAGTATTTT. Amino acid sequence: CASSPLITDTQYF.

This rearrangement joins TRBV7-8 to TRBJ2-2; TRBD2 matches at 10 bases. V trimming: 1 base; J trimming: 2 bases; junction bases outside the gene matches: 1. Germline CDR1 SGHVS, CDR2 FQNEAQ. The CDR3 totals 16 residues. The CDR3 coding sequence is TGTGCCAGCAGCTTAGGGACTAGCGGCAACACCGGGGAGCTGTTTTTT. It is translated as CASSLGTSGNTGELFF. The whole variable domain, remainder taken from reference TRBV7-8 and TRBJ2-2, is GAGVSQSPRYKVAKRGQDVALRCDPISGHVSLFWYQQALGQGPEFLTYFQNEAQLDKSGLPSDRFFAERPEGSVSTLKIQRTQQEDSAVYLCASSLGTSGNTGELFFGEGSRLTVL.

Only one count was recorded for this clone. The chain joins TRBV9 to TRBJ1-5; 7 nucleotides align to TRBD1. Germline V gene sequence: CDR1 SGDLS, CDR2 YYNGEE. With 3 bases clipped from V and 2 bases from J, the junction kept 5 bases outside the gene matches. This CDR3 spans 15 amino acids. DNA of the CDR3: TGTGCCAGCAGCGCGCAGGGGGTAGGCAATCAGCCCCAGCATTTT. Encoded protein: CASSAQGVGNQPQHF.

CDR3 coding DNA: TGTGCCAGCAGTGAAGGGCAGGGTAGATACTATGGCTACACCTTC. It specifies CASSEGQGRYYGYTF. The J gene is TRBJ1-2, the V gene TRBV6-1, with D possibly being TRBD1 (5 bases). CDR3 length: 15 residues. CDR1 and CDR2 (germline): MNHNS, SASEGT. The V and J ends lost 1 base and 3 bases respectively, with 12 bases between them.

The DNA of the CDR3 is TGTGCCAGCAGTGAACACGGACTAACAGTGGGGGAGCAGTTCTTC. Protein sequence: CASSEHGLTVGEQFF. This chain uses TRBV2 with TRBJ2-1; maybe TRBD2 (6 bases). The CDR3 runs to 15 residues. Germline loops: CDR1 SNHLY, CDR2 FYNNEI. V lost 2 bases and J 10 bases, leaving 18 bases between the germline ends.

The rearrangement uses TRBV10-3 and TRBJ2-2; 9 nucleotides match TRBD1. The CDR3 is 14 amino acids. Per the germline V gene, CDR1 is ENHRY and CDR2 is SYGVKD. V shed 6 bases, J shed 4 bases, and the junction held 3 bases outside the gene matches. The CDR3 loop is CAIRGQGSTGELFF. CDR3 bases: TGTGCCATCAGGGGACAGGGATCCACCGGGGAGCTGTTTTTT.

The rearrangement links TRBV2 to TRBJ1-5; the D gene is possibly TRBD1 (6 bases). With 5 bases removed from V and 0 bases from J, the gap between germline ends came to 11 bases. CDR1 is SNHLY, CDR2 FYNNEI, per germline. The CDR3 is made up of 15 amino acids. The CDR3: CASSTGTTSNQPQHF. Here the CDR3 DNA reads TGTGCCAGCAGTACCGGGACAACTAGCAATCAGCCCCAGCATTTT.

This chain joins TRBV6-4 and TRBJ1-2, with 12 bases matching TRBD1. The CDR3 is 16 amino acids. Germline V gene data show CDR1 as MRHNA and CDR2 as SNTAGT. V lost 6 bases to trimming and J lost 7 bases; unmatched junction nucleotides: 12. CDR3 coding DNA: TGTGCCAGCAGCGCAAGCGGGACAGGGGGCATTAGTGGCTACACCTTC. Translating it yields CASSASGTGGISGYTF.

The chain employs TRBV5-8 and TRBJ2-1; tentative D call: TRBD2 (6 bases). Germline lookup yields CDR1 SGHTS and CDR2 YDEGEE. Between the trimmed V and J ends, which lost 1 base and 0 bases, there was a span of 14 bases. The CDR3 totals 17 residues. CDR3 DNA sequence: TGTGCCAGCAGCTTGCTTTTTATAGCGGACTCCTACAATGAGCAGTTCTTC. As protein: CASSLLFIADSYNEQFF. Drawing the rest from reference TRBV5-8 and TRBJ2-1, the complete variable domain is EAGVTQSPTHLIKTRGQQATLRCSPISGHTSVYWYQQALGLGLQFLLWYDEGEERNRGNFPPRFSGRQFPNYSSELNVNALELEDSALYLCASSLLFIADSYNEQFFGPGTRLTVL.

The genes are TRBV4-1 and TRBJ1-1, with D tentatively TRBD1 (5 bases). Germline V lookup: CDR1 MGHRA, CDR2 YSYEKL. CDR3 size: 15 residues. V dropped 4 bases and J dropped 3 bases, with 15 bases sitting between them. CDR3 DNA sequence: TGCGCCAGCAGCCCGCGGGACCTAGGGGACACTGAAGCTTTCTTT. Translated, it gives CASSPRDLGDTEAFF.

V gene TRBV28 combines with J gene TRBJ1-3, with D possibly TRBD1 on 6 matching bases. This CDR3 is built from 18 residues. The germline V gene has CDR1 MDHEN and CDR2 SYDVKM. Trimming cost V 5 bases and J 4 bases, with 24 bases left between them. For the CDR3, the DNA is TGTGCCAGCAGTAGGTTGGGGGACAACTACTACCCCGGAAACACCATATATTTT. Protein sequence: CASSRLGDNYYPGNTIYF.

The V call is TRBV5-4, the J call TRBJ2-5; tentatively, D is TRBD2 (6 bases). Germline-derived CDR1 and CDR2 are SGHNT and YYREEE (reference sequence). The CDR3 contains 14 residues. The V and J ends lost 0 bases and 0 bases respectively, with 6 bases between them. CDR3 bases: TGTGCCAGCAGCTTGGCGGGAGACCAAGAGACCCAGTACTTC. This codes for CASSLAGDQETQYF.

This chain joins TRBV15 and TRBJ2-1; D possibly corresponds to TRBD2 (5 bases). Germline V gene data show CDR1 as LNHNV and CDR2 as YYDKDF (reference sequence). The CDR3 is 15 amino acids. Trimming left V 0 bases short and J 6 bases short, with 12 bases between. CDR3 amino acids: CATSRDLLVLNEQFF. The CDR3 nucleotides read TGTGCCACCAGCAGAGACCTACTAGTACTCAATGAGCAGTTCTTC.

The chain carries TRBV2 and TRBJ2-7; maybe TRBD1 (7 bases). Germline V CDR1 and CDR2: SNHLY, FYNNEI. The CDR3 is 15 residues long. The germline V and J ends were trimmed by 7 bases and 4 bases, with 20 bases remaining between them. The CDR3 DNA is TGTGCCAGCACCCTGGGAGGCAGGGGGGATTACGAGCAGTACTTC. It is translated as CASTLGGRGDYEQYF.

This clone came up a few times. The J gene is TRBJ1-2, the V gene TRBV5-4, with a tentative D call TRBD1 (6 bases). Trimming took off 3 bases at V and 5 bases at J, with 17 bases between the two ends. The CDR3 is 15 amino acids. CDR1 is SGHNT, CDR2 YYREEE, per germline (reference sequence). CDR3 bases: TGTGCCAGCAGCTCACCTGGGGGGGGCCAATATGGCTACACCTTC. Translation gives CASSSPGGGQYGYTF. Variable domain in full (rest from reference TRBV5-4 and TRBJ1-2): ETGVTQSPTHLIKTRGQQVTLRCSSQSGHNTVSWYQQALGQGPQFIFQYYREEENGRGNFPPRFSGLQFPNYSSELNVNALELDDSALYLCASSSPGGGQYGYTFGSGTRLTVV.

This clone came up once. The genes are TRBV27 and TRBJ1-4, with a possible D match to TRBD1 (6 bases). Germline V CDR1 and CDR2: MNHEY, SMNVEV (reference sequence). This CDR3 contains 14 residues. Trimming pared 1 base from V and 7 bases from J, leaving 10 bases between. The chain's CDR3 is CASSLLGAGEKLFF. The CDR3 coding sequence is TGTGCCAGCAGTTTATTGGGGGCAGGTGAAAAACTGTTTTTT.

The V gene is TRBV28, the J gene TRBJ1-6; 11 bases align to TRBD1. CDR1 and CDR2 from the germline V gene are MDHEN and SYDVKM. The V and J ends lost 5 bases and 8 bases, in that order; junction bases with no gene match: 5. This CDR3 is 15 amino acids long. The CDR3, as DNA: TGTGCCAGCAGTACCGGGACAGGGGGTGATTCACCCCTCCACTTT. Residues: CASSTGTGGDSPLHF.